The present T cell receptor (beta chain) was sequenced within a study of molecular identifiers for immune sequencing clone quantification. The CDR3 is 16 residues long. Germline V gene sequence: CDR1 MNHEY, CDR2 SMNVEV (reference sequence). Trimming left V 5 bases short and J 0 bases short, with 14 bases between. Each CDR3 protein gets one entry after TCRdb re-called the PCR reads with MiXCR. The sample includes hundreds of thousands of distinct CDR3 sequences, roughly 27% of them seen just once. This clonotype was found many times. The chain couples TRBV27 to TRBJ1-5; TRBD1 might be the D (5 bases). Sequencing was carried out using naive CD8+ T cells from blood, with Jurkat cell RNA spiked in. This sample's subset: FACS-sorted CD8+CD4-CCR7+CD45RA+ naive T cells. The TCR originated in a human donor in good health. Some libraries in this study had Jurkat cell RNA spiked in. CDR3 loop: CASSAQGVYSNQPQHF. CDR3 nucleotides: TGTGCCAGCAGTGCCCAGGGAGTCTATAGCAATCAGCCCCAGCATTTT.